These T cell receptor beta chains were read from a single sample in a study of identical twins. TCRdb reprocessed the 5' RACE reads with MiXCR, giving one entry per CDR3 protein. The repertoire consists of roughly 500,000 distinct CDR3 sequences, with less than 25% occurring once and the leading ten covering around 0.9%. This sample was shared with a second study, whose subject was T cells expressing NK-cell markers.

Source material: CD4+ T cells sorted from blood. The receptors come from a woman aged 18-30 years in good health. The CDR3 runs from the conserved cysteine through the conserved F or W. The D gene is left open where the match is weak. Clone size is shown for a subset of rows, as once, few, many or a class of expanded clone.

V	size	J	D	CDR3	DNA
TRBV30	.	TRBJ2-1	.	CAWSGYNEQFF	TGTGCCTGGAGTGGGTACAATGAGCAGTTCTTC
TRBV18	few	TRBJ2-1	TRBD2	CASSTSLYSGEGDEQFF	TGTGCCAGCTCAACTTCTCTCTACAGCGGGGAAGGCGATGAGCAGTTCTTC
TRBV9	.	TRBJ2-1	.	CASSRTKGGGSEQFF	TGTGCCAGCAGCCGGACTAAGGGGGGTGGTTCAGAGCAGTTCTTC
TRBV4-3	few	TRBJ2-1	TRBD2	CASSQVWTSGSYNEQFF	TGCGCCAGCAGCCAAGTCTGGACTAGCGGTAGTTACAATGAGCAGTTCTTC
TRBV20-1	.	TRBJ2-7	TRBD2	CSARMVAGGPNEQYF	TGCAGTGCTAGAATGGTAGCGGGGGGCCCCAACGAGCAGTACTTC
TRBV19	.	TRBJ2-5	TRBD2	CASSIRGGVQETQYF	TGTGCCAGTAGTATCCGGGGGGGCGTCCAAGAGACCCAGTACTTC
TRBV7-9	few	TRBJ1-1	.	CASTRNRDNTEAFF	TGTGCCAGCACCCGGAACAGGGATAACACTGAAGCTTTCTTT
TRBV19	few	TRBJ2-2	TRBD1	CASSQDRETGELFF	TGTGCCAGTAGTCAGGACAGGGAAACCGGGGAGCTGTTTTTT
TRBV7-2	few	TRBJ2-7	.	CASSLGSLAYEQYF	TGTGCCAGCAGCTTAGGATCCCTAGCATACGAGCAGTACTTC
TRBV5-1	few	TRBJ2-3	.	CASSSRPPDTQYF	TGCGCCAGCAGCTCCAGGCCCCCAGATACGCAGTATTTT
TRBV20-1	few	TRBJ1-5	.	CSARKQLNQPQHF	TGCAGTGCTAGAAAGCAGCTCAATCAGCCCCAGCATTTT